This is a list of T cell receptor beta chains from one sample in a study of graft-versus-host responses after intestinal transplantation. Repertoires were generated with immunoSEQ multiplex PCR, while TCRdb's copy carries only in-frame clones and drops some. The repertoire holds 50,000 or so clones, with roughly 91% as singletons. The input for sequencing was PBMCs, taken more than 750 days after a first intestinal transplant, on the day of a second. The receptors shown here come from a human patient who received an intestinal transplant, so some T cells may come from the graft donor. CDR3s include the opening cysteine and the closing phenylalanine or tryptophan. Each record gives: clone size, D gene, J gene, V gene, CDR3 DNA, CDR3 protein. D genes are given only for firm matches. Only part of the rows carry a size: once, few, many, or a class if the clone is expanded.

. | . | TRBJ1-2 | TRBV5-1 | TGCGCCAGCAGCTTGGCCGGTGGTGGCTACACCTTC | CASSLAGGGYTF
. | . | TRBJ2-2 | TRBV28 | TGTGCCAGCAGAGTAACAGGGATCGGGGAGCTGTTTTTT | CASRVTGIGELFF
. | TRBD2 | TRBJ2-3 | TRBV7-3 | TGTGCCAGCAGCCTAGCGGGGGGAAGGAGAGATACGCAGTATTTT | CASSLAGGRRDTQYF
. | . | TRBJ1-2 | TRBV6-1 | TGTGCCAGCAGTGAACGTAGGGTGGGCTACACCTTC | CASSERRVGYTF
. | . | TRBJ1-1 | TRBV2 | TGTGCCAGCAGTGTCCTTGCGGCTAACACTGAAGCTTTCTTT | CASSVLAANTEAFF
once | . | TRBJ2-4 | TRBV28 | TGTGCCAGCAGAACCGAGGGGCTACTAGCCAAAAACATTCAGTACTTC | CASRTEGLLAKNIQYF
once | TRBD2 | TRBJ2-1 | TRBV5-1 | TGCGCCAGCAGCTTTTGGACTAGCGGGAGGGGTGAGCAGTTCTTC | CASSFWTSGRGEQFF
. | . | TRBJ1-5 | TRBV19 | TGTGCCAGTAGTAGCCTCTTTTGGAGCAATCAGCCCCAGCATTTT | CASSSLFWSNQPQHF
. | . | TRBJ1-1 | TRBV18 | TGTGCCAGCTCACAGGACACTGAAGCTTTCTTT | CASSQDTEAFF
. | . | TRBJ2-1 | TRBV28 | TGTGCCAGCAATGTTGCCGGTAATGAGCAGTTCTTC | CASNVAGNEQFF
. | . | TRBJ1-5 | TRBV27 | TGTGCCAGCAGTTTATCAAGAAATCAGCCCCAGCATTTT | CASSLSRNQPQHF
. | . | TRBJ2-5 | TRBV15 | TGTGCCACCAGCAGAACCCGGACTATACAAGAGACCCAGTACTTC | CATSRTRTIQETQYF
. | . | TRBJ2-1 | TRBV7-6 | TGTGCCAGCAGCTTAGAGTCAAATTCCTACAATGAGCAGTTCTTC | CASSLESNSYNEQFF
. | TRBD1 | TRBJ1-1 | TRBV10-3 | TGTGCCATCAGTGCACGACAGGGGGCGGTGGGAGGCACTGAAGCTTTCTTT | CAISARQGAVGGTEAFF
. | TRBD2 | TRBJ2-1 | TRBV27 | TGTGCCAGCACCGAAGGTAGCGGGGTTGAGCAGTTCTTC | CASTEGSGVEQFF
. | . | TRBJ2-3 | TRBV18 | TGTGCCAGCTCACAGCAAGCCTCAGGGATCACAGATACGCAGTATTTT | CASSQQASGITDTQYF
. | . | TRBJ2-1 | TRBV18 | TGTGCCAGCTCACCATTCGGAAGCGCTGAGCAGTTCTTC | CASSPFGSAEQFF
. | . | TRBJ1-5 | TRBV7-2 | TGTGCCAGCAGCTCCATAACAGGTTCTTGGGGTCAGCCCCAGCATTTT | CASSSITGSWGQPQHF
. | TRBD2 | TRBJ2-1 | TRBV19 | TGTGCCAGTAGTTGGACTAGCGGGAGCAATGAGCAGTTCTTC | CASSWTSGSNEQFF
. | . | TRBJ2-1 | TRBV11-2 | TGTGCCAGCAGCCCCCTCAGCAATGAGCAGTTCTTC | CASSPLSNEQFF
few | TRBD2 | TRBJ2-3 | TRBV6-5 | TGTGCCAGCAGTTACTCGGCGGGAGGAGCGACAGATACGCAGTATTTT | CASSYSAGGATDTQYF
. | . | TRBJ2-1 | TRBV7-2 | TGTGCCAGCAGCTTAGCTTCCGGAAACAATGAGCAGTTCTTC | CASSLASGNNEQFF
. | . | TRBJ2-1 | TRBV29-1 | TGCAGCGTGGGGGCCCTAGCGGTAGGGGGAGAGCAGTTCTTC | CSVGALAVGGEQFF
once | TRBD1 | TRBJ1-5 | TRBV5-8 | TGTGCCACGGACAGGGTTCTTAGCAATCAGCCCCAGCATTTT | CATDRVLSNQPQHF
. | . | TRBJ1-2 | TRBV5-6 | TGTGCCAGCAGCTTGGACGGGAACTATGGCTACACCTTC | CASSLDGNYGYTF
. | . | TRBJ2-3 | TRBV5-4 | TGTGCCAGCGGGCAGGGCATCACAGATACGCAGTATTTT | CASGQGITDTQYF
once | . | TRBJ1-1 | TRBV28 | TGTGCCAGCAGTCCGGGGTATACTGAAGCTTTCTTT | CASSPGYTEAFF
. | . | TRBJ2-7 | TRBV4-1 | TGCGCCAGCAGCCAAGATCCCAGGCCGGGTAGGGAGCAGTACTTC | CASSQDPRPGREQYF
once | . | TRBJ1-2 | TRBV15 | TGTGCCACCAGCAGACCGGGCCGGCGTAACTATGGCTACACCTTC | CATSRPGRRNYGYTF
. | . | TRBJ2-2 | TRBV7-9 | TGTGCCAGCACCTTTAGTCATATCGGGGAGCTGTTTTTT | CASTFSHIGELFF
. | . | TRBJ2-7 | TRBV13 | TGTGCCAGCAGCCCTCCGCAAAGGGGACCCAGAGCCTACGAGCAGTACTTC | CASSPPQRGPRAYEQYF
. | TRBD2 | TRBJ2-5 | TRBV6-1 | TGTGCCAGCACTACTAGCGGGAGAACCGAGCCCTACTTC | CASTTSGRTEPYF
. | . | TRBJ1-5 | TRBV2 | TGTGCCAGCAGCCTTGACTGGGGGCCCAATCAGCCCCAGCATTTT | CASSLDWGPNQPQHF
. | . | TRBJ2-1 | TRBV5-1 | TGCGCCAGCAGCTTGACGAACTCCTACAATGAGCAGTTCTTC | CASSLTNSYNEQFF
. | . | TRBJ1-5 | TRBV5-4 | TGTGCCAGCAGCTTGCTTGGTCAGCCCCAGCATTTT | CASSLLGQPQHF
. | TRBD1 | TRBJ2-1 | TRBV29-1 | TGCAGCGTTGAAGGTCTCGAGGCAGGGGGTGGTGTCAATGAGCAGTTCTTC | CSVEGLEAGGGVNEQFF
. | . | TRBJ1-2 | TRBV5-1 | TGCACCAGCAGCTTAGGGGACTATGGCTACACCTTC | CTSSLGDYGYTF
. | . | TRBJ2-6 | TRBV7-6 | TGTGCCAGCAGCCCAGGGGGGGGAAGGGCCAACGTCCTGACTTTC | CASSPGGGRANVLTF
. | . | TRBJ1-2 | TRBV2 | TGTGCCAGCAATGGGATAAGGGGCTATGGCTACACCTTC | CASNGIRGYGYTF
once | . | TRBJ1-5 | TRBV15 | TGTGCCACCAGCAGAGATCTGGAAACTCAGCCCCAGCATTTT | CATSRDLETQPQHF
few | . | TRBJ2-7 | TRBV6-8 | TGTGCCAGCAGTGACGGGGACACGGGCTCCTACGAGCAGTACTTC | CASSDGDTGSYEQYF
. | . | TRBJ1-5 | TRBV19 | TGTGCCAGTAGGCGTCCAGGGGTGATTCAGCCCCAGCATTTT | CASRRPGVIQPQHF
few | . | TRBJ1-3 | TRBV28 | TGTGCCAGCAGTGACCTGTTACACCCAAACACCATATATTTT | CASSDLLHPNTIYF
. | TRBD1 | TRBJ2-6 | TRBV18 | TGTGCCAGCTCACCACGGCCGACAGGGTTTCAGGGGGCCAACGTCCTGACTTTC | CASSPRPTGFQGANVLTF
. | TRBD2 | TRBJ2-3 | TRBV7-9 | TGTGCCAGCAGCTTCTACATTCGGGCTAGCGGGAGTGGCACAGATACGCAGTATTTT | CASSFYIRASGSGTDTQYF
once | . | TRBJ1-1 | TRBV19 | TGTGCCAGTAGCCCCGACAGGATGAACACTGAAGCTTTCTTT | CASSPDRMNTEAFF
. | . | TRBJ2-7 | TRBV6-6 | TGTGCCAGCAGTTACGGGGGGCTAGCAAGGCCCTACGAGCAGTACTTC | CASSYGGLARPYEQYF
. | . | TRBJ2-7 | TRBV7-9 | TGTGCCAGCGCAGGTACCTACGAGCAGTACTTC | CASAGTYEQYF
. | . | TRBJ2-1 | TRBV5-6 | TGTGCCAGCAGCTTGTCTGCGGACGGACCCTACAATGAGCAGTTCTTC | CASSLSADGPYNEQFF